The entry below gives a single T cell receptor (beta chain) sequence along with its context. This CDR3 has 11 residues. V gave up 9 bases and J gave up 8 bases; unmatched junction bases: 6. In germline, CDR1 is MNHEY, CDR2 SMNVEV (reference sequence). The template used for profiling TCR beta VDJ and CDR3 was genomic DNA. TCRdb processed the reads anew with MiXCR; each CDR3 protein has one entry. The table lists hundreds of thousands of distinct CDR3 sequences, about a third of them singletons. All sequencing subjects had displayed CD8+CD57+ cell expansion on flow cytometry. This specimen comes from a study of CD8+CD57+ T cells in acquired aplastic anemia. Study-level background: When averaged, DNA from sorted CD4+ and CD8+ cells came to 3 to 4 ug.

This TCR was sampled from a human donor with aplastic anemia. The gene calls are TRBV27 and TRBJ2-7, with 8 bases lining up with TRBD1. The sequenced sample consisted of sorted CD4+, CD8+, or CD8+CD57+ T cells (not recorded which) from PBMCs. Here the CDR3 DNA reads TGTGCCAGTTCCAGGGGGCCTCAGCAGTACTTC. It yields the protein CASSRGPQQYF.